The entry below gives a single T cell receptor beta chain sequence along with its context. The sample originates from a study of CD8 T cells in ankylosing spondylitis. Via MiXCR, TCRdb re-called the 5' RACE reads, giving one row per CDR3 protein. The sample includes about 260,000 distinct CDR3 sequences, 20% of them seen just once. The sample was blood, either unsorted or a sorted T cell fraction (not recorded which). This sequence was found in a male donor with ankylosing spondylitis or in good health (not recorded which).

In DNA form, the CDR3 reads TGTGCCAGCAGTTTTCTAACCGGGACTAGCGGGAAAGTAAGGGATGAGCAGTTCTTC. Its translation: CASSFLTGTSGKVRDEQFF. The chain joins TRBV11-1 to TRBJ2-1, with 13 bases aligning to TRBD2. Trimming cost V 6 bases and J 8 bases; bases outside gene matches: 19. Germline V gives CDR1 SGHAT, CDR2 FQDESV (reference sequence). The CDR3 runs to 19 residues.